The 9 T cell receptor beta chains in this list originate from one sample, sequenced in a study of cytomegalovirus exposure and HLA in healthy donors. Vbeta (60) and Jbeta (13) primers were used in the PCR. Using immunoSEQ multiplex PCR, the repertoire was profiled, and TCRdb retains in-frame clones only, with some absent. The sample carries around 130,000 clones, about 8.5% recorded once. The sample comprised PBMCs. Source of these receptors: a man aged 35-49 years in good health and CMV-seronegative.

The chain links TRBV5-6 to TRBJ2-7, with D uncertain. This CDR3 region has 13 residues. Per the germline V gene, CDR1 is SGHDT and CDR2 is YYEEEE. Trimming pared 2 bases from V and 0 bases from J, leaving 6 bases between. The CDR3 DNA is TGTGCCAGCAGCTTTCGACTCTCCTACGAGCAGTACTTC. Its protein product is CASSFRLSYEQYF.

This clone was detected a few times. The CDR3 region is CASRDTDRGGEAFF. In DNA, the CDR3 is TGTGCCAGCAGGGATACGGACAGGGGAGGTGAAGCTTTCTTT. The chain carries TRBV6-4 and TRBJ1-1; the match to TRBD1 covers 9 bases. This CDR3 has 14 amino acids. Looked up from germline, CDR1 is MRHNA and CDR2 is SNTAGT. Trimming removed 6 bases from V and 7 bases from J; junction bases left unmatched: 9.

The table lists this clone with a few counts. The chain links TRBV7-2 to TRBJ2-5; 11 nucleotides agree with TRBD2. V trimming: 4 bases; J trimming: 7 bases; junction bases outside the gene matches: 5. The germline gives CDR1 SGHTA, CDR2 FQGNSA. The CDR3 spans 14 residues. CDR3 DNA sequence: TGTGCCAGCAGCTCCACTAGCGGGGGTATGACCCAGTACTTC. Translating gives CASSSTSGGMTQYF.

This clone has more than one count but fewer than ten. V is TRBV5-4 and J is TRBJ1-2; no clear D gene. In germline, CDR1 is SGHNT, CDR2 YYREEE (reference sequence). The V end lost 3 bases, the J end lost 7 bases, and 25 bases lay between the germline ends. The CDR3 has 17 amino acids. As DNA, the CDR3 is TGTGCCAGCAGCTGGGCCAACACGTTACTCAGGTTTTCTGGCTACACCTTC. Protein sequence: CASSWANTLLRFSGYTF.

In this sample, this clone turned up a few times. The chain links TRBV5-1 to TRBJ2-7; 10 nucleotides align to TRBD2. The CDR3 consists of 14 residues. Germline V gene data show CDR1 as SGHRS and CDR2 as YFSETQ. V lost 2 bases and J lost 6; bases outside the gene matches: 5. The CDR3 region is CASSLAGGPLEQYF. The CDR3 DNA follows: TGCGCCAGCAGCTTAGCGGGGGGGCCTCTCGAGCAGTACTTC.

This chain joins TRBV21-1 and TRBJ2-1; no DNA check was done on the table's D call, TRBD1. TRBV21-1 has pseudogene status. The CDR3 runs 15 residues. The CDR3: CATSRTGPSYNEQFF. The DNA for the CDR3 is TGTGCCACCTCTAGGACAGGGCCTTCCTACAATGAGCAGTTCTTC.

For this clone: The junction departs from germline at one end; a sequencing error may be responsible. This chain connects TRBV4-1 to TRBJ2-7; no clear D. Germline loops: CDR1 MGHRA, CDR2 YSYEKL. This CDR3 is 14 amino acids long. The CDR3 region is CASRQGPGPYEQYF. CDR3 coding DNA: TGCGCCAGCAGACAAGGGCCAGGCCCCTACGAGCAGTACTTC.

The chain joins TRBV19 to TRBJ2-1; 8 nucleotides line up with TRBD2. Losses at the gene ends were 6 bases for V and 4 bases for J; bases not matched to a gene: 5. Germline V gene sequence: CDR1 LNHDA, CDR2 SQIVND (reference sequence). This CDR3 has 14 residues. CDR3 amino acids: CASSGQRGYNEQFF. CDR3 coding DNA: TGTGCCAGTAGCGGACAGCGGGGGTACAATGAGCAGTTCTTC.

The CDR3, as DNA: TGTGCCAGCAGTTCAGACAGGGGCCATTCACCCCTCCACTTT. Amino acids: CASSSDRGHSPLHF. This chain connects TRBV27 to TRBJ1-6; TRBD1 matches at 8 bases. CDR1 is MNHEY, CDR2 SMNVEV, per germline (reference sequence). The CDR3 consists of 14 residues. V lost 4 bases, J lost 8 bases, and 4 bases stayed unmatched.